Below are 12 T cell receptor beta chains sequenced from a single sample in a study of blood T cell repertoires in COVID-19. Produced via immunoSEQ multiplex PCR; TCRdb's table is partial and in-frame only. This table holds about 98,000 clones, 65% to 85% found once. Sequencing was done on a sample of peripheral blood. These receptor sequences come from a woman of 80 years or more with acute or convalescent COVID-19.

The sample holds a few counts of this clone. J is TRBJ2-3 and V is TRBV5-1; possible D gene TRBD1, 6 bases. The CDR3 spans 14 residues. V lost 4 bases to trimming and J lost 2 bases, with 11 bases between them. The germline CDR1 and CDR2 sequences are SGHRS and YFSETQ. The CDR3 nucleotides are TGCGCCAGCAGCCCAGGACAGTACACAGATACGCAGTATTTT. Protein product: CASSPGQYTDTQYF.

DNA of the CDR3: TGCAGCGTTGGTGTCGAGGGAAACCAGCCCCAGCATTTT. Protein sequence: CSVGVEGNQPQHF. The chain employs TRBV29-1 and TRBJ1-5; D not resolved. V was trimmed by 4 bases and J by 7 bases, leaving 14 bases between them. The germline CDR1 and CDR2 sequences are SQVTM and ANQGSEA. The CDR3 has 13 residues.

The chain recombines TRBV11-2 with TRBJ1-2; D is undetermined. V lost 2 bases to trimming and J lost 2 bases, with 9 bases between them. Germline assignment: CDR1 SGHAT and CDR2 FQNNGV. CDR3 size: 14 residues. CDR3 region: CASSLPPQNYGYTF. The CDR3 DNA sequence: TGTGCCAGCAGCTTACCCCCCCAGAACTATGGCTACACCTTC.

The CDR3 DNA reads as TGTGCCAGCAGGATAGGACAGGGGGCGAACACTGAAGCTTTCTTT. Protein: CASRIGQGANTEAFF. The chain combines TRBV2 with TRBJ1-1; 11 bases are a match to TRBD1. Germline CDR1 is SNHLY and CDR2 is FYNNEI. The V segment lost 6 bases and the J segment 1 base; nucleotides outside the gene matches: 4. The CDR3 spans 15 residues.

This clone was counted a single time. The chain recombines TRBV28 with TRBJ1-4, with D hard to call. The CDR3 length is 13 residues. V shed 6 bases and J shed 5 bases, with 10 bases lying between them. Germline assignment: CDR1 MDHEN and CDR2 SYDVKM. As DNA, the CDR3 is TGTGCCAGCAGATTGGGCGGGAATGAAAAACTGTTTTTT. Translated, it gives CASRLGGNEKLFF.

The V gene is TRBV5-4, the J gene TRBJ2-5; weak D call: TRBD1 (6 bases). V dropped 4 bases and J dropped 2 bases, with 12 bases sitting between them. This CDR3 spans 14 amino acids. CDR1 is SGHNT and CDR2 is YYREEE in the germline V gene (reference sequence). CDR3 sequence reads: CASSTGTQQETQYF. CDR3 coding DNA: TGTGCCAGCAGCACAGGGACACAGCAAGAGACCCAGTACTTC.

This chain joins TRBV4-3 and TRBJ2-1; a weak D match, TRBD2 (6 bases). V shed 4 bases and J shed 5 bases, with 27 bases lying between them. Germline V gene sequence: CDR1 LGHNA, CDR2 YSLEER. This CDR3 is 19 amino acids long. Here the CDR3 reads CASSRGGTSGAPSDNEQFF. As DNA, the CDR3 is TGCGCCAGCAGCCGTGGAGGGACCTCCGGGGCTCCCTCGGACAATGAGCAGTTCTTC.

The chain is built from TRBV19 and TRBJ2-5, with 9 positions matching TRBD1. CDR3 size: 15 residues. Germline loops: CDR1 LNHDA, CDR2 SQIVND (reference sequence). J was trimmed by 7 bases and V by 5 bases; bases with no gene match: 11. This chain's CDR3 is CASSSPNTGGWTQYF. The CDR3 DNA reads as TGTGCCAGTAGTTCCCCCAATACAGGGGGCTGGACCCAGTACTTC.

This CDR3 is CSAREGGEAFF. CDR3 nucleotides: TGCAGTGCTAGAGAGGGGGGAGAAGCTTTCTTT. The V call is TRBV20-1, the J call TRBJ1-1; the D gene is possibly TRBD1 (5 bases). CDR1 and CDR2 from the germline V gene are DFQATT and SNEGSKA (reference sequence). Trimming took off 0 bases at V and 8 bases at J, with 7 bases between the two ends. There are 11 residues in the CDR3.

V gene TRBV19 combines with J gene TRBJ1-4; D is undetermined. Trimming removed 6 bases at V and 1 base at J, with 15 bases between. Germline CDR1 reads LNHDA; CDR2 reads SQIVND (reference sequence). The CDR3 runs to 16 residues. DNA of the CDR3: TGTGCCAGTAGCACTACAAGGATTGGAACTAATGAAAAACTGTTTTTT. It yields the protein CASSTTRIGTNEKLFF.

This chain joins TRBV5-6 and TRBJ2-7; TRBD2 aligns across 7 bases. Germline trimming cut 2 bases from V and 5 bases from J; bases unmatched to any gene: 10. Looked up from germline, CDR1 is SGHDT and CDR2 is YYEEEE. CDR3 length equals 15 residues. The CDR3 coding sequence is TGTGCCAGCAGCTTATGGGGGGGTGAGAACGACGAGCAGTACTTC. It is translated as CASSLWGGENDEQYF.

This clone was detected only once. This chain connects TRBV7-6 to TRBJ2-2, with 7 bases that match TRBD1. J gave up 0 bases and V 5 bases, and 9 bases lay outside the gene matches. Germline loops: CDR1 SGHVS, CDR2 FNYEAQ. There are 17 residues in the CDR3. The CDR3 here is CASSPARGPPNTGELFF. The CDR3 DNA follows: TGTGCCAGCAGCCCAGCAAGGGGGCCGCCGAACACCGGGGAGCTGTTTTTT.